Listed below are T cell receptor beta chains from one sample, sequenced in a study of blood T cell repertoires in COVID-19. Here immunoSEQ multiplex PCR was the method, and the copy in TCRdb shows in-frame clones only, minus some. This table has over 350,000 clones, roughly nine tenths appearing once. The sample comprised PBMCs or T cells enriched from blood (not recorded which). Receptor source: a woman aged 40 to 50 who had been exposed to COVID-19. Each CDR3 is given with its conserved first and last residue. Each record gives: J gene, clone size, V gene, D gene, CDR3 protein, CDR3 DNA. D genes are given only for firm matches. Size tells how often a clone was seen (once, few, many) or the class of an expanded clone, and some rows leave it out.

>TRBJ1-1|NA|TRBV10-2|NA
CASSEIGDGTEAFF
TGCGCCAGCAGTGAGATAGGGGATGGCACTGAAGCTTTCTTT
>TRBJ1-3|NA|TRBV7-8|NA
CASSAEGRSSGNTIYF
TGTGCCAGCAGCGCGGAGGGACGGAGCTCTGGAAACACCATATATTTT
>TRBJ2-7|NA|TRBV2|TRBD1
CASRYGTGNSYEQYF
TGTGCCAGCAGATATGGGACAGGAAACTCCTACGAGCAGTACTTC
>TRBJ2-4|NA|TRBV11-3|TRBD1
CASRSGTENIQYF
TGTGCCAGCAGATCCGGGACAGAAAACATTCAGTACTTC
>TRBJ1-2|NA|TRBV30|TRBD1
CAWTPTGLGGYTF
TGTGCCTGGACCCCGACAGGGCTAGGAGGCTACACCTTC
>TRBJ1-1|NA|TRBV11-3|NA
CASSLFLGTGTLNTEAFF
TGTGCCAGCAGCTTATTTCTGGGAACCGGGACATTGAACACTGAAGCTTTCTTT
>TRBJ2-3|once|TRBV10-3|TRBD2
CAISESRGSGGADTQYF
TGTGCCATCAGTGAGTCGAGGGGTAGCGGGGGGGCAGATACGCAGTATTTT
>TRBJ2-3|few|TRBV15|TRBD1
CATSRSPTGRDTQYF
TGTGCCACCAGCAGATCACCGACAGGGAGAGATACGCAGTATTTT
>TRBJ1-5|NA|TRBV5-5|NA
CASSPGRYSNQPQHF
TGTGCCAGCAGCCCCGGTCGATATAGCAATCAGCCCCAGCATTTT
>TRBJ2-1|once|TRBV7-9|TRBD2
CASSGLARDNEQFF
TGTGCCAGCTCCGGACTAGCGAGAGACAATGAGCAGTTCTTC
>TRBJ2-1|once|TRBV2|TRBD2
CASHGALAGVDEQFF
TGTGCCAGTCATGGGGCACTAGCGGGAGTCGATGAGCAGTTCTTC
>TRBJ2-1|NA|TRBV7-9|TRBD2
CASRPTSGYNEQFF
TGTGCCAGCAGACCGACTAGCGGGTACAATGAGCAGTTCTTC
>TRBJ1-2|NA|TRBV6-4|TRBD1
CASRRDRGGGYTF
TGTGCCAGCAGAAGAGACAGGGGTGGTGGCTACACCTTC
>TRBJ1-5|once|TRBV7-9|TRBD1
CASSMTGAVQPQHF
TGTGCCAGCAGCATGACAGGGGCTGTCCAGCCCCAGCATTTT
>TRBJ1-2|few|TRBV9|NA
CASSVGGVWTVGYTF
TGTGCCAGCAGCGTAGGAGGGGTCTGGACAGTCGGCTACACCTTC